These 22 T cell receptor beta chains originate from one sample sequenced in a study of brain T cells in children with intractable seizures. The assay was immunoSEQ multiplex PCR, and TCRdb's table has in-frame clones only and misses some. Of under 150,000 clones in the sample, under 95% were seen once. Specimen: peripheral blood, collected at surgery. The receptor set was obtained from a boy under three years old with hemimegalencephaly and intractable seizures.

The J gene is TRBJ2-7, the V gene TRBV5-1; D remains ambiguous. Trimming shortened V by 5 bases and J by 0 bases, and 15 bases separated the two germline ends. The CDR3 has 15 amino acids. Looked up from germline, CDR1 is SGHRS and CDR2 is YFSETQ. The CDR3 DNA is TGCGCCAGCAGACTCCAACTCGAGAGCTCCTACGAGCAGTACTTC. This gives the protein CASRLQLESSYEQYF.

The V gene is TRBV29-1, the J gene TRBJ1-1, with D tentatively TRBD1 (5 bases). Germline CDR1 and CDR2: SQVTM and ANQGSEA. The CDR3 spans 13 residues. V gave up 5 bases and J gave up 6 bases, with 16 bases separating them. The CDR3 reads CSVPDTLKAEAFF. CDR3 in DNA: TGCAGCGTTCCGGACACCTTGAAGGCTGAAGCTTTCTTT.

The chain is built from TRBV5-6 and TRBJ1-4, with 9 bases lining up with TRBD1. CDR1 and CDR2 (germline): SGHDT, YYEEEE. This CDR3 spans 15 amino acids. The J segment lost 5 bases and the V segment lost 3 bases, leaving 5 bases of the junction unmatched. The CDR3 bases are TGTGCCAGCAGCTGGCCGGGACAGGGAAATGAAAAACTGTTTTTT. As protein: CASSWPGQGNEKLFF. Complete variable domain (other parts from reference TRBV5-6 and TRBJ1-4): DAGVTQSPTHLIKTRGQQVTLRCSPKSGHDTVSWYQQALGQGPQFIFQYYEEEERQRGNFPDRFSGHQFPNYSSELNVNALLLGDSALYLCASSWPGQGNEKLFFGSGTQLSVL.

The gene calls are TRBV7-9 and TRBJ2-1; D perhaps matches TRBD1 (6 bases). This CDR3 has 11 amino acids. Germline V gene sequence: CDR1 SEHNR, CDR2 FQNEAQ (reference sequence). The germline V and J ends were trimmed by 4 bases and 10 bases, with 8 bases remaining between them. CDR3 sequence: CASSSGTEQFF. The DNA of the CDR3 is TGTGCCAGCAGCTCCGGGACAGAGCAGTTCTTC. Drawing the rest from reference TRBV7-9 and TRBJ2-1, the complete variable domain is DTGVSQNPRHKITKRGQNVTFRCDPISEHNRLYWYRQTLGQGPEFLTYFQNEAQLEKSRLLSDRFSAERPKGSFSTLEIQRTEQGDSAMYLCASSSGTEQFFGPGTRLTVL.

V usage is TRBV27 and J usage is TRBJ1-6; D remains ambiguous. The CDR3 totals 16 residues. Trimming removed 2 bases from V and 4 bases from J, with 12 bases in between. Per the germline V gene, CDR1 is MNHEY and CDR2 is SMNVEV (reference sequence). CDR3 sequence reads: CASSLRAGVYNSPLHF. CDR3 coding DNA: TGTGCCAGCAGTTTAAGGGCCGGCGTATATAATTCACCCCTCCACTTT.

This chain joins TRBV4-1 and TRBJ2-1; D is unclear. Between the trimmed V and J ends, which lost 2 bases and 12 bases, there was a span of 23 bases. CDR1 is MGHRA, CDR2 YSYEKL, per germline. The CDR3 totals 16 residues. This CDR3 is CASSQPPLREESWQFF. The CDR3 nucleotides read TGCGCCAGCAGCCAACCCCCCTTAAGGGAAGAAAGTTGGCAGTTCTTC.

The CDR3 region has the DNA TGCGCCAGCAGCCAAGATGAGGCAGGGGGCTCTTCTCAGCCCCAGCATTTT. This gives the protein CASSQDEAGGSSQPQHF. The V and J genes are TRBV4-1 and TRBJ1-5; 8 bases agree with TRBD1. The V segment lost 0 bases and the J segment 6 bases; nucleotides outside the gene matches: 10. This CDR3 is built from 17 residues. Per the germline V gene, CDR1 is MGHRA and CDR2 is YSYEKL.

This clone was seen a single time. The V gene is TRBV9, the J gene TRBJ2-3; 8 nucleotides match TRBD2. Trimming cost V 4 bases and J 0 bases; bases outside gene matches: 1. The CDR3 length is 14 residues. Germline CDR1 is SGDLS and CDR2 is YYNGEE. CDR3 sequence: CASSPSGSTDTQYF. The CDR3, as DNA: TGTGCCAGCAGCCCTAGCGGGAGCACAGATACGCAGTATTTT.

The DNA for the CDR3 is TGTGCCAGCACCCGACAAGGGGGGACCTACGAGCAGTACTTC. Translation: CASTRQGGTYEQYF. This chain links TRBV28 with TRBJ2-7, with D perhaps assigned TRBD1 or TRBD2 (6 bases each). V dropped 7 bases and J dropped 2 bases, with 15 bases sitting between them. This CDR3 region has 14 residues. Germline V gene data show CDR1 as MDHEN and CDR2 as SYDVKM. The full variable domain, with the rest looked up from reference TRBV28 and TRBJ2-7, is DVKVTQSSRYLVKRTGEKVFLECVQDMDHENMFWYRQDPGLGLRLIYFSYDVKMKEKGDIPEGYSVSREKKERFSLILESASTNQTSMYLCASTRQGGTYEQYFGPGTRLTVT.

The rearrangement uses TRBV2 and TRBJ2-2; 7 bases align to TRBD2. The CDR3 is made up of 14 amino acids. Trimming removed 8 bases from V and 3 bases from J; junction bases left unmatched: 6. The germline gives CDR1 SNHLY, CDR2 FYNNEI. The CDR3 region has the DNA TGTGCCAGCGTCGGGACTACATACACCGGGGAGCTGTTTTTT. Protein sequence: CASVGTTYTGELFF.

The rearrangement links TRBV7-2 to TRBJ2-1; TRBD1 aligns across 9 bases. Germline assignment: CDR1 SGHTA and CDR2 FQGNSA. With V trimmed by 3 bases and J by 2 bases, 2 bases remained unmatched. CDR3 length: 15 residues. CDR3 sequence reads: CASSFRTGAYNEQFF. CDR3 nucleotide sequence: TGTGCCAGCAGCTTCCGGACAGGGGCCTACAATGAGCAGTTCTTC.

The chain recombines TRBV14 with TRBJ1-3, with D possibly being TRBD1 (5 bases). Trimming pared 4 bases from V and 3 bases from J, leaving 13 bases between. The length of the CDR3 is 15 residues. CDR1 is SGHDN and CDR2 is FVKESK in the germline V gene. The chain's CDR3 is CASSRRGGVGNTIYF. CDR3 nucleotide sequence: TGTGCCAGCAGCCGCCGGGGGGGAGTTGGAAACACCATATATTTT.

V usage is TRBV5-6 and J usage is TRBJ2-5; D is unresolved. The CDR3 runs to 13 residues. Germline V gene data show CDR1 as SGHDT and CDR2 as YYEEEE. Trimming cost V 0 bases and J 4 bases, with 7 bases left between them. CDR3 protein: CASSLAFLETQYF. CDR3 bases: TGTGCCAGCAGCTTGGCCTTTTTAGAGACCCAGTACTTC. Using reference TRBV5-6 and TRBJ2-5 for the parts outside the CDR3, the full variable domain is DAGVTQSPTHLIKTRGQQVTLRCSPKSGHDTVSWYQQALGQGPQFIFQYYEEEERQRGNFPDRFSGHQFPNYSSELNVNALLLGDSALYLCASSLAFLETQYFGPGTRLLVL.

This clone was picked up a small number of times. V usage is TRBV19 and J usage is TRBJ1-5; a possible D gene is TRBD1 (5 bases). V was trimmed by 7 bases and J by 8 bases, leaving 15 bases between them. This CDR3 contains 13 residues. The germline CDR1 and CDR2 sequences are LNHDA and SQIVND (reference sequence). The CDR3 loop reads CASTRGAGKPQHF. CDR3 DNA: TGTGCCAGTACCAGAGGGGCCGGGAAGCCCCAGCATTTT.

The rearrangement uses TRBV19 and TRBJ2-1; weak D call: TRBD1 (5 bases). With 3 bases removed from V and 7 bases from J, the gap between germline ends came to 10 bases. The CDR3 spans 13 residues. CDR1 and CDR2 from the germline V gene are LNHDA and SQIVND (reference sequence). CDR3 bases: TGTGCCAGTAGTATCTGGGGCCAAAATGAGCAGTTCTTC. This gives the protein CASSIWGQNEQFF.

The V call is TRBV7-2, the J call TRBJ1-6; D unclear. The CDR3 loop spans 18 amino acids. Germline V gene lookup returns CDR1 SGHTA and CDR2 FQGNSA. The V and J ends lost 0 bases and 0 bases respectively, with 12 bases between them. The CDR3 bases are TGTGCCAGCAGCTTAGCTGCAGGTCCCAGCTCCTATAATTCACCCCTCCACTTT. It translates to CASSLAAGPSSYNSPLHF. Drawing the rest from reference TRBV7-2 and TRBJ1-6, the complete variable domain is GAGVSQSPSNKVTEKGKDVELRCDPISGHTALYWYRQSLGQGLEFLIYFQGNSAPDKSGLPSDRFSAERTGGSVSTLTIQRTQQEDSAVYLCASSLAAGPSSYNSPLHFGNGTRLTVT.

The table lists this clone with a few counts. The gene calls are TRBV5-1 and TRBJ2-7; TRBD2 might be the D (7 bases). The CDR3 is 14 residues long. V lost 3 bases, J lost 5 bases, and 15 bases lay in between. Germline V lookup: CDR1 SGHRS, CDR2 YFSETQ. CDR3 DNA sequence: TGCGCCAGCAGCTCCAAACTAGGGGGGGACGAGCAGTACTTC. Protein product: CASSSKLGGDEQYF.

The chain is built from TRBV5-1 and TRBJ2-2, with D tentatively TRBD2 (5 bases). CDR1 is SGHRS, CDR2 YFSETQ, per germline. The V end was cut by 4 bases, the J end by 4 bases, with 14 bases between. The CDR3 totals 15 residues. For the CDR3, the DNA is TGCGCCAGCAGCCGGCTGGGTGGGAGCACCGGGGAGCTGTTTTTT. This translates into CASSRLGGSTGELFF.

V and J are TRBV28 and TRBJ2-7; TRBD2 matches 9 bases. The V gene's germline CDR1 is MDHEN and CDR2 SYDVKM. This CDR3 has 16 residues. V lost 6 bases, J lost 2 bases, and 11 bases stayed unmatched. CDR3: CASSNSGLAGTYEQYF. CDR3 DNA sequence: TGTGCCAGCAGCAACTCGGGACTAGCAGGGACCTACGAGCAGTACTTC.

This rearrangement joins TRBV27 to TRBJ2-3, with 9 positions matching TRBD1. Germline values: CDR1 MNHEY, CDR2 SMNVEV (reference sequence). J lost 4 bases, V lost 5 bases, and 7 bases had no gene match. The CDR3 is made up of 15 amino acids. This CDR3 is CASSHGTGLADTQYF. CDR3 sequence (DNA): TGTGCCAGCAGTCACGGGACAGGGCTAGCAGATACGCAGTATTTT.

J is TRBJ1-2 and V is TRBV19; D unclear. The V gene lost 2 bases and the J gene lost 0 bases, with 7 bases spanning the gap. The CDR3 has 14 amino acids. Germline V CDR1 and CDR2: LNHDA, SQIVND (reference sequence). CDR3 nucleotide sequence: TGTGCCAGTAGTATATGGGGTCCTAACTATGGCTACACCTTC. This translates into CASSIWGPNYGYTF.

This sequence joins TRBV20-1 and TRBJ1-1, with 12 nucleotides matching TRBD1. Trimming removed 3 bases from V and 4 bases from J; junction bases left unmatched: 9. CDR1 is DFQATT and CDR2 is SNEGSKA in the germline V gene (reference sequence). The CDR3 loop spans 16 amino acids. The CDR3 is CSASPWDRGPGTEAFF. The CDR3 DNA sequence: TGCAGTGCTAGTCCTTGGGACAGGGGGCCCGGCACTGAAGCTTTCTTT.